This record covers a single TCR beta chain. Its antigen is unidentified. The source of the sample is a study of a mutant IDH1 vaccine in newly diagnosed glioma. About the study: The treated group averaged about 41 years old and was around 60% male, approximately 38% female. Therapy received beforehand was radiotherapy, temozolomide, or both, with most patients given both.

Measured with immunoSEQ multiplex PCR; TCRdb has only the in-frame clones, and not every one. The repertoire includes 70,000 to 95,000 clones, about 85% of them detected once, and approximately 0.8% sits in the top ten. Noted time point: week 23, last vaccination. In the vaccine, a single dose held 300 ug of the mutant IDH1 20-mer peptide, along with topical imiquimod. V was clipped by 5 bases and J by 4 bases, with 11 bases between them. The length of the CDR3 is 13 residues. CDR1 and CDR2 from the germline V gene are MDHEN and SYDVKM. This sample comprised PBMCs, obtained from a glioma patient whose treatment included an IDH1 peptide vaccine. The TCR was taken from a woman between 45 and 60 years old with glioma. V is TRBV28 and J is TRBJ2-5; D remains ambiguous. The CDR3 spells CASSGQWVETQYF. The CDR3, as DNA: TGTGCCAGCAGTGGCCAGTGGGTAGAGACCCAGTACTTC.